The clone carrying this T cell receptor (beta chain) was counted between two and nine times. What it binds is unknown. The sample originates from a study of response to subunit inactivated influenza vaccine. Study-wide results and limits: The authors suggested that every seasonal influenza vaccination recruits few new T cells.

This CDR3 spans 16 amino acids. Germline V lookup: CDR1 DFQATT, CDR2 SNEGSKA (reference sequence). V lost 1 base, J lost 2 bases, and 12 bases lay in between. In TCRdb, the RT-PCR reads were re-called with MiXCR into one record per CDR3 protein. The sample has some 500,000 distinct CDR3 sequences, 13% seen once. The sequencing here drew on PBMCs from blood, taken roughly 45 days after vaccination. This TCR was sampled from a man aged 45-65 years who received an inactivated influenza vaccine. The V gene is TRBV20-1, the J gene TRBJ2-6; D gene uncertain. The CDR3 is CSARVRLRTGANVLTF. The CDR3 coding sequence is TGCAGTGCTAGAGTCAGGCTAAGGACTGGGGCCAACGTCCTGACTTTC.